This is a list of T cell receptor beta chains from one sample in a study of blood T cell repertoires in COVID-19. Repertoires were generated with immunoSEQ multiplex PCR, while TCRdb's copy carries only in-frame clones and drops some. The sample contains 140,000 or so clones, roughly 84% of which appear only once. The sample was peripheral blood. The source of these receptors is a man aged 25-40 years with COVID-19, enrolled during active disease. Both conserved end residues are part of each CDR3. The D gene is left open where the match is weak. Clone size appears in some rows only: once, few, many, or a class for an expanded clone.

abundance	len	d_gene	v_gene	j_gene	CDR3aa	CDR3nt
.	13	.	TRBV28	TRBJ2-5	CASLPGEQETQYF	TGTGCCAGCCTCCCAGGCGAGCAGGAGACCCAGTACTTC
few	14	.	TRBV3-1/TRBV3-2	TRBJ1-1	CASSQVQANTEAFF	TGTGCCAGCAGCCAAGTACAGGCCAACACTGAAGCTTTCTTT
.	12	.	TRBV28	TRBJ2-7	CASSFDSYEQYF	TGTGCCAGCAGTTTCGACTCATACGAGCAGTACTTC
.	18	TRBD1	TRBV28	TRBJ2-5	CASSFPRDRVRDQETQYF	TGTGCCAGCAGTTTCCCCCGGGACAGGGTTAGGGATCAAGAGACCCAGTACTTC
.	16	TRBD1	TRBV6-6	TRBJ2-7	CASRTPPGQGKNEQYF	TGTGCCAGCAGGACGCCACCGGGACAGGGGAAAAACGAGCAGTACTTC
.	13	TRBD1	TRBV14	TRBJ1-2	CASSRDRVSGYTF	TGTGCCAGCAGCCGGGACAGGGTTAGTGGCTACACCTTC
.	14	.	TRBV25-1	TRBJ2-7	CASSQGRLVREQYF	TGTGCCAGCAGTCAGGGCCGACTAGTTCGCGAGCAGTACTTC
.	15	TRBD2	TRBV7-2	TRBJ2-3	CASSLSLAGGYTQYF	TGTGCCAGCAGCTTATCGCTAGCGGGAGGTTATACGCAGTATTTT
.	17	TRBD2	TRBV28	TRBJ2-7	CASSGITGLAGSYEQYF	TGTGCCAGCAGTGGCATTACTGGACTAGCGGGCAGCTACGAGCAGTACTTC
.	14	.	TRBV11-1	TRBJ1-2	CASSFAPIGGGYTF	TGTGCCAGCAGCTTCGCTCCTATAGGAGGGGGCTACACCTTC
.	14	.	TRBV27	TRBJ2-5	CASSLASVPGTQYF	TGTGCCAGCAGTTTGGCTAGCGTGCCGGGGACCCAGTACTTC
.	16	.	TRBV27	TRBJ1-2	CASSSPGPHSNYGYTF	TGTGCCAGCAGTTCACCAGGGCCCCATTCTAACTATGGCTACACCTTC
.	14	.	TRBV4-1	TRBJ2-6	CASSQEARANVLTF	TGCGCCAGCAGCCAAGAGGCCAGGGCCAACGTCCTGACTTTC
.	16	TRBD2	TRBV10-1	TRBJ2-5	CASSESGAGGGGTQYF	TGCGCCAGCAGTGAGTCCGGGGCGGGAGGAGGAGGGACCCAGTACTTC
few	16	.	TRBV7-8	TRBJ2-3	CASSLVPGVTTGTQYF	TGTGCCAGCAGCTTGGTCCCGGGAGTGACGACCGGCACGCAGTATTTT
once	15	TRBD1	TRBV28	TRBJ1-2	CASRNGDRGHGGYTF	TGTGCCAGCAGAAATGGGGACAGGGGGCACGGCGGCTACACCTTC
once	13	TRBD1	TRBV9	TRBJ2-2	CASEGALDGELFF	TGTGCCAGTGAGGGGGCGTTGGACGGGGAGCTGTTTTTT
.	13	TRBD1	TRBV19	TRBJ1-6	CASTGTANSPLHF	TGTGCCAGTACCGGGACAGCTAATTCACCCCTCCACTTT
.	15	TRBD1	TRBV7-9	TRBJ1-2	CASSLGGQLNYGYTF	TGTGCCAGCAGCTTGGGGGGACAGCTTAACTATGGCTACACCTTC
.	15	.	TRBV19	TRBJ2-3	CASSPRDRVTDTQYF	TGTGCCAGCTCCCCGCGGGACAGAGTCACAGATACGCAGTATTTT
.	14	.	TRBV9	TRBJ1-6	CASRPTENFSPLHF	TGTGCCAGCAGGCCCACAGAAAACTTTTCACCCCTCCACTTT
.	12	.	TRBV28	TRBJ2-7	CASGYAVYEQYF	TGTGCCAGCGGTTATGCGGTCTACGAGCAGTACTTC
.	12	.	TRBV28	TRBJ1-2	CASKAVQSSYTF	TGTGCCAGCAAGGCGGTCCAGTCGAGCTACACCTTC
.	14	TRBD2	TRBV5-1	TRBJ2-2	CASSSTSGAGELFF	TGCGCCAGCAGCTCGACTAGCGGAGCCGGGGAGCTGTTTTTT